The rows below give T cell receptor beta chains drawn from one sample of a study of shared clonotypes between healthy human individuals. Sequencing was performed with immunoSEQ multiplex PCR; in TCRdb, only in-frame clones are kept and a portion is missing. The sample holds 2 million to 3 million clones; 80% to 95% are singletons and the top ten take 0.36%. The sequencing sample was made of naive CD4+ T cells from PBMCs. These receptors were taken from a man between 18 and 35 years old in good health. Some clones in this sample may be carry-over from other donors' samples. Each CDR3 is given with its conserved first and last residue. Fields, in order: D gene, V gene, clone size, J gene, CDR3 protein, CDR3 DNA. The D gene is left open where the match is weak. Only part of the rows carry a size: once, few, many, or a class if the clone is expanded.

D: -; V: TRBV29-1; size: once; J: TRBJ1-2; CDR3: CSVEVQSYGYTF; DNA: TGCAGCGTTGAGGTACAGTCCTATGGCTACACCTTC
D: -; V: TRBV15; size: -; J: TRBJ2-2; CDR3: CATSRDGTGELFF; DNA: TGTGCCACCAGCAGAGACGGGACAGGGGAGCTGTTTTTT
D: -; V: TRBV10-2; size: -; J: TRBJ2-7; CDR3: CASKSAPGSAYEQYF; DNA: TGCGCCAGCAAATCGGCCCCCGGGTCAGCCTACGAGCAGTACTTC
D: -; V: TRBV6-4; size: -; J: TRBJ1-1; CDR3: CASVHPGHRMNTEAFF; DNA: TGTGCCAGCGTTCATCCGGGGCACAGAATGAACACTGAAGCTTTCTTT
D: -; V: TRBV5-6; size: -; J: TRBJ1-6; CDR3: CASSSGALPPLHF; DNA: TGTGCCAGCAGCTCAGGGGCCCTCCCCCCCCTCCACTTT
D: -; V: TRBV11-2; size: -; J: TRBJ1-3; CDR3: CASSLLLGRLGSGNTIYF; DNA: TGTGCCAGCAGCCTGCTTCTGGGGCGTTTGGGGTCTGGAAACACCATATATTTT
D: TRBD1; V: TRBV18; size: -; J: TRBJ1-1; CDR3: CASSPLGQGLEAFF; DNA: TGTGCCAGCTCACCCTTAGGACAGGGGCTTGAAGCTTTCTTT
D: TRBD1; V: TRBV7-2; size: -; J: TRBJ2-3; CDR3: CASSGGTGGAPDTQYF; DNA: TGTGCCAGCAGCGGGGGGACAGGGGGCGCCCCAGATACGCAGTATTTT
D: -; V: TRBV7-9; size: -; J: TRBJ1-1; CDR3: CASSRKPTDSLEAFF; DNA: TGTGCCAGCAGCCGAAAGCCGACGGACAGCCTTGAAGCTTTCTTT
D: -; V: TRBV28; size: -; J: TRBJ1-4; CDR3: CASRPSGATNEKLFF; DNA: TGTGCCAGCAGACCCTCGGGGGCAACTAATGAAAAACTGTTTTTT
D: TRBD2; V: TRBV28; size: -; J: TRBJ2-1; CDR3: CASKARTSGYNEQFF; DNA: TGTGCCAGCAAAGCCCGGACTAGCGGTTACAATGAGCAGTTCTTC
D: -; V: TRBV2; size: -; J: TRBJ2-3; CDR3: CASSPGLSTDTQYF; DNA: TGTGCCAGCAGTCCGGGGTTAAGCACAGATACGCAGTATTTT
D: TRBD1; V: TRBV18; size: -; J: TRBJ2-7; CDR3: CASSSPGQYHEQYF; DNA: TGTGCCAGCTCTTCGCCGGGACAGTACCACGAGCAGTACTTC
D: TRBD2; V: TRBV7-3; size: -; J: TRBJ2-1; CDR3: CASSTSGLAGEQFF; DNA: TGTGCCAGCAGCACGTCGGGACTAGCGGGAGAGCAGTTCTTC
D: -; V: TRBV18; size: -; J: TRBJ2-3; CDR3: CASSPPGQGLGDTQYF; DNA: TGTGCCAGCTCACCACCGGGGCAGGGGCTGGGAGATACGCAGTATTTT
D: -; V: TRBV19; size: -; J: TRBJ1-5; CDR3: CASSPPGHFGNQPQHF; DNA: TGTGCCAGTAGTCCGCCGGGGCATTTTGGCAATCAGCCCCAGCATTTT
D: TRBD2; V: TRBV10-3; size: -; J: TRBJ2-1; CDR3: CAITQTSGRGDEQFF; DNA: TGTGCCATCACCCAGACTAGCGGGAGGGGAGATGAGCAGTTCTTC
D: TRBD2; V: TRBV7-6; size: once; J: TRBJ2-5; CDR3: CASSYGFLAGQETQYF; DNA: TGTGCCAGCAGCTATGGGTTTCTAGCGGGCCAAGAGACCCAGTACTTC
D: -; V: TRBV27; size: once; J: TRBJ2-7; CDR3: CASSRSGVPAYEQYF; DNA: TGTGCCAGCAGCCGGTCCGGGGTCCCAGCCTACGAGCAGTACTTC
D: -; V: TRBV21-1; size: -; J: TRBJ1-3; CDR3: CASSRRALSGNTIYF; DNA: TGTGCCAGCAGCAGGAGGGCTTTGAGTGGAAACACCATATATTTT
D: -; V: TRBV6-1; size: -; J: TRBJ2-7; CDR3: CASSQVGGANYEQYF; DNA: TGTGCCAGCAGCCAAGTTGGGGGGGCGAACTACGAGCAGTACTTC
D: TRBD2; V: TRBV7-8; size: -; J: TRBJ2-7; CDR3: CASSILTSGSSYEQYF; DNA: TGTGCCAGCAGCATCCTAACTAGCGGGAGTTCCTACGAGCAGTACTTC
D: -; V: TRBV5-1; size: once; J: TRBJ2-5; CDR3: CASRFQETQYF; DNA: TGCGCCAGCCGGTTCCAAGAGACCCAGTACTTC
D: TRBD2; V: TRBV9; size: -; J: TRBJ2-5; CDR3: CASTRAGSGSSETQYF; DNA: TGTGCCAGCACGCGGGCAGGTAGCGGGAGTTCGGAGACCCAGTACTTC
D: -; V: TRBV5-1; size: -; J: TRBJ2-7; CDR3: CASSLAPGFYEQYF; DNA: TGCGCCAGCAGCTTGGCGCCAGGGTTCTACGAGCAGTACTTC
D: TRBD1; V: TRBV9; size: -; J: TRBJ1-2; CDR3: CASSATGQRGYTF; DNA: TGTGCCAGCAGCGCAACGGGACAGCGGGGCTACACCTTC
D: -; V: TRBV28; size: -; J: TRBJ2-6; CDR3: CASSLVGTGANVLTF; DNA: TGTGCCAGCAGTTTAGTAGGGACTGGGGCCAACGTCCTGACTTTC
D: TRBD1; V: TRBV28; size: -; J: TRBJ2-3; CDR3: CASQGQGASTDTQYF; DNA: TGTGCCAGCCAAGGGCAGGGGGCCAGCACAGATACGCAGTATTTT
D: -; V: TRBV6-1; size: -; J: TRBJ1-4; CDR3: CASSGRQALNEKLFF; DNA: TGTGCCAGCAGCGGACGACAGGCGCTTAATGAAAAACTGTTTTTT
D: -; V: TRBV28; size: -; J: TRBJ2-3; CDR3: CASSLSLQGSTDTQYF; DNA: TGTGCCAGCAGTTTATCCCTACAGGGAAGCACAGATACGCAGTATTTT
D: -; V: TRBV14; size: -; J: TRBJ2-2; CDR3: CASSRDLRGSGELFF; DNA: TGTGCCAGCAGCCGGGATCTGCGAGGGTCCGGGGAGCTGTTTTTT
D: TRBD2; V: TRBV7-2; size: -; J: TRBJ2-7; CDR3: CASSPTSGTYEQYF; DNA: TGTGCCAGCAGTCCCACTAGCGGGACTTACGAGCAGTACTTC
D: TRBD1; V: TRBV28; size: -; J: TRBJ2-1; CDR3: CASRGQGSRSYNEQFF; DNA: TGTGCCAGCCGCGGACAGGGAAGTCGGTCGTACAATGAGCAGTTCTTC
D: -; V: TRBV27; size: once; J: TRBJ1-2; CDR3: CASSPPGPRRGYTF; DNA: TGTGCCAGCAGTCCGCCGGGACCACGACGGGGCTACACCTTC
D: -; V: TRBV7-9; size: -; J: TRBJ2-3; CDR3: CASSLAGPGADTQYF; DNA: TGTGCCAGCAGCTTAGCGGGACCAGGTGCAGATACGCAGTATTTT
D: TRBD2; V: TRBV6-5; size: -; J: TRBJ2-2; CDR3: CASRREGRTGELFF; DNA: TGTGCCAGCAGACGGGAGGGGAGGACCGGGGAGCTGTTTTTT
D: -; V: TRBV7-9; size: -; J: TRBJ1-5; CDR3: CASSQQGTNQPQHF; DNA: TGTGCCAGCAGCCAGCAGGGGACCAATCAGCCCCAGCATTTT
D: -; V: TRBV28; size: once; J: TRBJ1-2; CDR3: CASSLGGPSNVRTF; DNA: TGTGCCAGCAGTTTAGGGGGTCCTTCTAACGTGAGGACCTTC
D: -; V: TRBV29-1; size: -; J: TRBJ2-7; CDR3: CSVPAGHPLPSYEQYF; DNA: TGCAGCGTTCCAGCGGGACATCCCTTACCTTCCTACGAGCAGTACTTC
D: -; V: TRBV6-5; size: -; J: TRBJ1-2; CDR3: CASSSVSGAYGYTF; DNA: TGTGCCAGCAGTTCCGTGTCAGGAGCCTATGGCTACACCTTC
D: -; V: TRBV28; size: -; J: TRBJ2-1; CDR3: CASSFRSGNNEQFF; DNA: TGTGCCAGCAGCTTCCGTTCTGGGAACAATGAGCAGTTCTTC